This T cell receptor beta chain comes out of a study of regulatory T cells in long-lasting Graves disease. Arm-PCR with iRepertoire HTBI primers amplified the CDR3 regions for these TCR beta libraries. TCRdb used MiXCR to reprocess the multiplex PCR reads, holding one entry per CDR3 protein. The sample lists more than 400,000 distinct CDR3 sequences; about a sixth were seen once. Time point of the sample: newly diagnosed GD, antithyroid drugs for less than 3 months. PBMCs provided the RNA from which the TCR library was made. Germline CDR1 is LNHNV and CDR2 is YYDKDF (reference sequence). Trimming cost V 5 bases and J 0 bases; bases outside gene matches: 5. This CDR3 spans 15 amino acids. The sample was also linked to a second study, of T cells in Graves' hyperthyroidism and ophthalmopathy.

This TCR derives from a woman younger than 45 with Graves disease. The sequencing used peripheral blood mononuclear cells (PBMCs), collected at new diagnosis, from a patient treated with antithyroid drugs. The gene calls are TRBV15 and TRBJ1-1; 8 bases line up with TRBD1. Here the CDR3 reads CATSGTGGMNTEAFF. As DNA, the CDR3 is TGTGCCACCAGCGGTACAGGGGGGATGAACACTGAAGCTTTCTTT.